The 27 T cell receptor beta chains in this list originate from one sample, sequenced in a study of PD-1 blockade in classical Hodgkin lymphoma. TCRdb's copy holds only in-frame clones and misses some; the assay was immunoSEQ multiplex PCR. The repertoire holds tens of thousands of clones, with roughly 80% as singletons. Patients all relapsed after autologous stem cell transplantation, and there was variation in brentuximab vedotin exposure. The input for sequencing was peripheral blood mononuclear cells (PBMCs), taken before the second cycle of nivolumab. The receptors were sampled from a human donor with classical Hodgkin lymphoma.

Notes on this clone: Other nucleotide sequences from this sample produce the same CDR3. Here the CDR3 reads CASSGGADTQYF. CDR3 nucleotides: TGTGCCAGCAGTGGCGGGGCTGATACGCAGTATTTT. The J gene is TRBJ2-3, the V gene TRBV6-4; TRBD2 is a possible D gene (6 bases). V dropped 4 bases and J dropped 6 bases, with 8 bases sitting between them. CDR1 and CDR2 from the germline V gene are MRHNA and SNTAGT. This CDR3 spans 12 amino acids.

CDR3 sequence (DNA): TGTGCCAGCAGCCGGGACAGGCGACCCTACGAGCAGTACTTC. Translation gives CASSRDRRPYEQYF. This chain links TRBV5-6 with TRBJ2-7, with 8 bases lining up with TRBD1. This CDR3 region has 14 residues. V was clipped by 4 bases and J by 2 bases; unmatched bases: 5. Germline values: CDR1 SGHDT, CDR2 YYEEEE.

This chain uses TRBV6-1 with TRBJ1-5; D may be TRBD1 (5 bases). The germline V gene has CDR1 MNHNS and CDR2 SASEGT. There are 15 residues in the CDR3. The germline V and J ends were trimmed by 6 bases and 4 bases, with 16 bases remaining between them. DNA for the CDR3: TGTGCCAGCAGCCCTATGGGGCGGTTGAATCAGCCCCAGCATTTT. Protein: CASSPMGRLNQPQHF.

The V call is TRBV5-1, the J call TRBJ1-1; possibly TRBD1 for D (6 bases). With 0 bases removed from V and 8 bases from J, the gap between germline ends came to 11 bases. Germline V gene lookup returns CDR1 SGHRS and CDR2 YFSETQ. There are 13 residues in the CDR3. CDR3 nucleotides: TGCGCCAGCAGCTTGGGACAGGTCGGCGAAGCTTTCTTT. This sequence encodes CASSLGQVGEAFF.

This chain uses TRBV7-9 with TRBJ2-7; 7 bases are a match to TRBD2. Germline CDR1 reads SEHNR; CDR2 reads FQNEAQ (reference sequence). The V and J ends lost 2 bases and 3 bases, in that order; junction bases with no gene match: 1. The CDR3 extends over 13 amino acids. CDR3 sequence: CASSLLAGYEQYF. CDR3 DNA: TGTGCCAGCAGCTTATTAGCGGGCTACGAGCAGTACTTC.

The gene calls are TRBV4-1 and TRBJ1-6; 7 bases fit TRBD1. J gave up 6 bases and V 3 bases, and 8 bases lay outside the gene matches. CDR1 and CDR2 from the germline V gene are MGHRA and YSYEKL. The CDR3 is 16 residues long. The CDR3 loop reads CASSHTWDRINSPLHF. In DNA form, the CDR3 reads TGCGCCAGCAGCCATACTTGGGACAGAATTAATTCACCCCTCCACTTT.

The gene calls are TRBV30 and TRBJ1-2; unclear D gene. Germline CDR1 reads GTSNPN; CDR2 reads SVGIG (reference sequence). Between the trimmed V and J ends, which lost 1 base and 8 bases, there was a span of 14 bases. The CDR3 extends over 13 amino acids. The CDR3 DNA follows: TGTGCCTGGAGTGGACCCGTTGCGGAAGGCTACACCTTC. The encoded protein is CAWSGPVAEGYTF.

This rearrangement joins TRBV5-1 to TRBJ1-1, with D unresolved. Germline V CDR1 and CDR2: SGHRS, YFSETQ. Trimming took off 4 bases at V and 0 bases at J, with 10 bases between the two ends. The CDR3 has 14 residues. The CDR3 nucleotides are TGCGCCAGCAGCCTCGTTGGGATGAACACTGAAGCTTTCTTT. The encoded protein is CASSLVGMNTEAFF.

This sequence joins TRBV11-3 and TRBJ2-7; D tentatively reads TRBD1 or TRBD2 (5 bases each). This CDR3 has 16 residues. Germline-derived CDR1 and CDR2 are SGHNT and YENEEA. V shed 0 bases and J shed 4 bases, with 16 bases lying between them. CDR3 sequence (DNA): TGTGCCAGCAGCTTAGAAAAGGGCCCGGGACCTTACGAGCAGTACTTC. Its translation: CASSLEKGPGPYEQYF.

This chain joins TRBV27 and TRBJ1-6, with 8 bases that match TRBD1. V dropped 2 bases and J dropped 0; count of bases not matched to a gene: 9. Germline CDR1 is MNHEY and CDR2 is SMNVEV (reference sequence). The CDR3 is 19 amino acids. CDR3 nucleotides: TGTGCCAGCAGTTTAATAGGGACAGGTTATAGCTCCTATAATTCACCCCTCCACTTT. It yields the protein CASSLIGTGYSSYNSPLHF.

V and J are TRBV6-1 and TRBJ2-3, with 8 bases identical to TRBD1. This CDR3 has 16 residues. Germline lookup yields CDR1 MNHNS and CDR2 SASEGT. V was pared by 4 bases and J by 1 base, with 7 bases of the junction left unmatched. In DNA form, the CDR3 reads TGTGCCAGCAGTGTCGTTAGGACAGGGCGCACAGATACGCAGTATTTT. It encodes CASSVVRTGRTDTQYF.

This chain connects TRBV5-1 to TRBJ2-2, with 7 nucleotides matching TRBD1. Looked up from germline, CDR1 is SGHRS and CDR2 is YFSETQ. The CDR3 is made up of 14 amino acids. Losses at the gene ends were 4 bases for V and 4 bases for J; bases not matched to a gene: 4. The CDR3 sequence: CASSQQGSTGELFF. CDR3 nucleotides: TGCGCCAGCAGCCAACAGGGGAGCACCGGGGAGCTGTTTTTT.

The chain is built from TRBV27 and TRBJ2-3; TRBD1 matches at 7 bases. CDR1 and CDR2 from the germline V gene are MNHEY and SMNVEV (reference sequence). This CDR3 spans 13 amino acids. V lost 8 bases to trimming and J lost 4 bases; unmatched junction nucleotides: 6. CDR3 DNA sequence: TGTGCCAGCTACGACAGGGTTTCAGATACGCAGTATTTT. This translates into CASYDRVSDTQYF.

The chain joins TRBV6-4 to TRBJ2-2, with TRBD1 identical over 8 bases. Losses at the gene ends were 2 bases for V and 7 bases for J; bases not matched to a gene: 3. This CDR3 has 14 amino acids. Germline CDR1 reads MRHNA; CDR2 reads SNTAGT. Here the CDR3 DNA reads TGTGCCAGCAGTGACCAGGGGGCAAACGGGGAGCTGTTTTTT. This translates into CASSDQGANGELFF.

The chain recombines TRBV7-9 with TRBJ1-1; D may be TRBD1 (5 bases). Germline CDR1 is SEHNR and CDR2 is FQNEAQ (reference sequence). Trimming shortened V by 5 bases and J by 7 bases, and 8 bases separated the two germline ends. CDR3 length equals 11 residues. CDR3 nucleotides: TGTGCCAGCAGCGGCGGGGGTGAAGCTTTCTTT. As protein: CASSGGGEAFF.

This clone has a single count. This chain connects TRBV27 to TRBJ2-7, with 10 positions matching TRBD1. Per germline, CDR1 MNHEY and CDR2 SMNVEV (reference sequence). V shed 2 bases and J 1 base; nucleotides not matched to a gene: 2. The CDR3 has 15 residues. Here the CDR3 DNA reads TGTGCCAGCAGTTTAGGACAGGGGGGGTCCTACGAGCAGTACTTC. Translated: CASSLGQGGSYEQYF.

The V and J genes are TRBV5-5 and TRBJ1-2; maybe TRBD1 (5 bases). The CDR3 contains 17 residues. With 0 bases removed from V and 0 bases from J, the gap between germline ends came to 15 bases. Per the germline V gene, CDR1 is SGHKS and CDR2 is YYEKEE (reference sequence). CDR3: CASSLEPTGAPNYGYTF. The CDR3 DNA reads as TGTGCCAGCAGCTTGGAACCTACAGGAGCACCTAACTATGGCTACACCTTC.

The gene calls are TRBV5-1 and TRBJ1-2, with D unresolved. Germline lookup yields CDR1 SGHRS and CDR2 YFSETQ. Trimming removed 0 bases from V and 5 bases from J, with 5 bases in between. CDR3 size: 12 residues. Here the CDR3 reads CASSLEGYGYTF. The CDR3 DNA sequence: TGCGCCAGCAGCTTGGAAGGTTATGGCTACACCTTC.

The V call is TRBV11-3, the J call TRBJ1-3; D is possibly TRBD1 (5 bases). V dropped 4 bases and J dropped 4 bases, with 14 bases sitting between them. The CDR3 extends over 15 amino acids. Germline values: CDR1 SGHNT, CDR2 YENEEA. CDR3 loop: CASSSGAGEGNTIYF. CDR3 DNA sequence: TGTGCCAGCAGCTCCGGGGCCGGTGAGGGAAACACCATATATTTT.

The chain couples TRBV2 to TRBJ1-5; D call uncertain. Germline CDR1 and CDR2: SNHLY and FYNNEI. V was shortened by 3 bases and J by 2 bases, with 14 bases between the two germline ends. The length of the CDR3 is 16 residues. The CDR3 spells CASSEGGLWGNQPQHF. The CDR3 region has the DNA TGTGCCAGCAGTGAGGGAGGGTTGTGGGGCAATCAGCCCCAGCATTTT.

The rearrangement links TRBV6-1 to TRBJ2-3; D not resolved. Germline CDR1 and CDR2: MNHNS and SASEGT. Deletions cut 0 bases from V and 0 bases from J, with 4 bases between. The CDR3 contains 14 residues. CDR3 sequence: CASSEAYSTDTQYF. The CDR3, as DNA: TGTGCCAGCAGTGAAGCGTACAGCACAGATACGCAGTATTTT.

V gene TRBV7-2 combines with J gene TRBJ2-2, with a tentative D call TRBD2 (7 bases). The CDR3 covers 15 residues. V lost 1 base and J 6 bases, leaving 12 bases between the germline ends. Looked up from germline, CDR1 is SGHTA and CDR2 is FQGNSA. CDR3 bases: TGTGCCAGCAGCTTAGTGGCGGGGGCCCCCGGGGAGCTGTTTTTT. This codes for CASSLVAGAPGELFF.

Here the CDR3 reads CASSPRWDGQETQYF. DNA of the CDR3: TGTGCCAGCAGCCCCCGGTGGGACGGACAAGAGACCCAGTACTTC. The chain has TRBV7-9 and TRBJ2-5, with D possibly called TRBD1 or TRBD2 (5 bases each). The CDR3 length is 15 residues. Germline V CDR1 and CDR2: SEHNR, FQNEAQ (reference sequence). Trimming removed 5 bases from V and 2 bases from J, with 15 bases in between.

The chain combines TRBV4-1 with TRBJ2-5; D may correspond to TRBD1 or TRBD2 (5 bases each). The CDR3 loop spans 14 amino acids. CDR1 and CDR2 (germline): MGHRA, YSYEKL. The V and J ends lost 3 bases and 7 bases respectively, with 15 bases between them. The CDR3 nucleotides are TGCGCCAGCAGCCAGGGGACGAACCGAGGGACCCAGTACTTC. Translating gives CASSQGTNRGTQYF.

The chain employs TRBV28 and TRBJ2-2; tentatively, D is TRBD1 (6 bases). V dropped 4 bases and J dropped 4 bases, with 10 bases sitting between them. The CDR3 totals 14 residues. CDR1 is MDHEN and CDR2 is SYDVKM in the germline V gene. The CDR3 spells CASSSRGATGELFF. CDR3 nucleotides: TGTGCCAGCAGTTCCAGGGGAGCCACCGGGGAGCTGTTTTTT. Full variable domain (rest looked up from reference TRBV28 and TRBJ2-2): DVKVTQSSRYLVKRTGEKVFLECVQDMDHENMFWYRQDPGLGLRLIYFSYDVKMKEKGDIPEGYSVSREKKERFSLILESASTNQTSMYLCASSSRGATGELFFGEGSRLTVL.

This clone was recorded a few times. The chain uses TRBV10-1 and TRBJ1-2; D not resolved. Germline values: CDR1 WNHNN, CDR2 SYGVQD (reference sequence). Trimming took off 2 bases at V and 0 bases at J, with 4 bases between the two ends. CDR3 length equals 13 residues. The CDR3 loop is CASSELPNYGYTF. The CDR3 DNA sequence: TGCGCCAGCAGTGAGCTTCCTAACTATGGCTACACCTTC.

In its sample, this clone was seen once. The chain has TRBV6-5 and TRBJ2-3; TRBD1 agrees at 7 bases. The germline CDR1 and CDR2 sequences are MNHEY and SVGAGI. This CDR3 has 14 residues. V was pared by 6 bases and J by 2 bases, with 5 bases of the junction left unmatched. CDR3 region: CASSRQGDTDTQYF. The CDR3 DNA reads TGTGCCAGCAGCCGACAGGGAGACACAGATACGCAGTATTTT.